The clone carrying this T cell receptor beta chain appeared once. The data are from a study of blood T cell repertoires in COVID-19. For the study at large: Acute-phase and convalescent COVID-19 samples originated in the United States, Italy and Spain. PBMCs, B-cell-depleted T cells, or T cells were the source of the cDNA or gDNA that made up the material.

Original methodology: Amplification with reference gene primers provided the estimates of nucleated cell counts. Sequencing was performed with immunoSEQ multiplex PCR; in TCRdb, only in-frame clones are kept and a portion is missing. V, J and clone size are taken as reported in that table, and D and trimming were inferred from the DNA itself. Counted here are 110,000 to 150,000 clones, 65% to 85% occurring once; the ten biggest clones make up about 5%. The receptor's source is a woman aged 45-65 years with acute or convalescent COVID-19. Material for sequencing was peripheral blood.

The CDR3 bases are TGTGCCAGTAGTATACAGGGGGCCTATGGCTACACCTTC. Translated, it gives CASSIQGAYGYTF. The V gene is TRBV19, the J gene TRBJ1-2; 8 bases are a match to TRBD1. Germline trimming cut 2 bases from V and 4 bases from J; bases unmatched to any gene: 0. Looked up from germline, CDR1 is LNHDA and CDR2 is SQIVND (reference sequence). CDR3 size: 13 residues.